Described below is a single T cell receptor beta chain sequence and its context. The antigen this receptor binds is unknown. The input lacks base qualities; no much larger clone sits a single base away. This entry is derived from a study of preoperative IRX-2 immunotherapy in early breast cancer (dated by TCRdb to about 2019). The germline V end is reduced by 5 bases and the J end by 7 bases; junction bases left unmatched: 9. Via the germline V gene, CDR1 is SGHNT and CDR2 YENEEA. Taken from cysteine to phenylalanine, the CDR3 has 15 residues. This entry keeps only the CDR3 DNA: 45 bases, framed from base 1. Receptor amplification or capture employed the immunoSEQ multiplex PCR assay. The immuneACCESS repertoire file appears here via TCRdb, limited to in-frame rearrangements. These files lack a portion of the clones; in checked studies, under half of the deficit traces to unresolved V genes, and the cause of the others is not known. The sample table records around 3,700 clones; approximately 70% of these occur just once. Together, the top ten hold 12% of the sample.

Explained via the paper, the treatment or condition label denotes: preoperative locoregional IRX-2 cytokine immunotherapy. The samples were obtained from a phase Ib study that tested preoperative, locoregional IRX-2 cytokine immunotherapy designed to prime immune responses. The donors were early-stage breast cancer patients who were given IRX-2 prior to surgery. This TCR derives from a human donor with breast cancer. The input for sequencing was tumor tissue, taken after IRX-2 immunotherapy. The chain couples TRBV11-3 to TRBJ2-1, with 9 middle bases fitting TRBD2. The DNA is as follows: TGTGCCAGCAGCGATAGCGGGAGTTCGGGAAATGAGCAGTTCTTC. Translated, this gives CASSDSGSSGNEQFF.